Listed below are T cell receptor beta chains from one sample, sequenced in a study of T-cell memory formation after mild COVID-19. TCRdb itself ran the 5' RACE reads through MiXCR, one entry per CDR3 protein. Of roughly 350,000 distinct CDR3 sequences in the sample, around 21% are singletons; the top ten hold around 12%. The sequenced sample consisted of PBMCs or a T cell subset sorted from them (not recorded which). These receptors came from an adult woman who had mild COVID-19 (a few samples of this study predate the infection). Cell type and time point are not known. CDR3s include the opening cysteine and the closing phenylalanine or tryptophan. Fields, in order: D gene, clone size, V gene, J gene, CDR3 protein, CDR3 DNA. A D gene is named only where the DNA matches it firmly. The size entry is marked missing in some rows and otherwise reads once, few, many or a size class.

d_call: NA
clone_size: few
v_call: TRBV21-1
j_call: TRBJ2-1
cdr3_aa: CASSRRQGSNEQFF
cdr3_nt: TGTGCCAGCAGCAGAAGACAGGGCTCCAATGAGCAGTTCTTC

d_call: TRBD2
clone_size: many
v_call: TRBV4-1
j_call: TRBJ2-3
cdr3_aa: CASSQGWGSGGSGTQYF
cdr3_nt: TGCGCCAGCAGCCAAGGTTGGGGTAGCGGGGGTTCAGGTACGCAGTATTTT

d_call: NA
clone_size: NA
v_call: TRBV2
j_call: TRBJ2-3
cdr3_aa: CASSKSYRVDADTQYF
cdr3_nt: TGTGCCAGCAGTAAATCTTACAGGGTGGATGCAGATACGCAGTATTTT

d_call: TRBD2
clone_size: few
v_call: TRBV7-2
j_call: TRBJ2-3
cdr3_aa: CASSLNAGLAGLDTQYF
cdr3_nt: TGTGCCAGCAGCTTAAATGCGGGACTAGCGGGGTTGGATACGCAGTATTTT

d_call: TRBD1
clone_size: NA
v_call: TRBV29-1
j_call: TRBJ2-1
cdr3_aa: CSVNRGHEQFF
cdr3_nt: TGCAGCGTGAACAGGGGTCATGAGCAGTTCTTC

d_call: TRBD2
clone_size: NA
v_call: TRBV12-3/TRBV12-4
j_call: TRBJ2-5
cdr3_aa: CATTRGGPETQYF
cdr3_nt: TGTGCCACTACTCGGGGGGGTCCAGAGACCCAGTACTTC

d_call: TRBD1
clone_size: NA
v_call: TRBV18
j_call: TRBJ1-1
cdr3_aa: CASSRSPGGFMNTEAFF
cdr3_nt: TGTGCCAGCTCACGGTCTCCAGGGGGTTTCATGAACACTGAAGCTTTCTTT

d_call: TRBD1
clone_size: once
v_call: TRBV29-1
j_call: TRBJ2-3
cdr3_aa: CSVGDRVFTDTQYF
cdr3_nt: TGCAGCGTGGGGGACAGGGTGTTCACAGATACGCAGTATTTT

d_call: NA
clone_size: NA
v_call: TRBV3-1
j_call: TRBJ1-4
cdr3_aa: CASSLRGNEKLFF
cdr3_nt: TGTGCCAGCTCCCTCAGAGGGAATGAAAAACTGTTTTTT

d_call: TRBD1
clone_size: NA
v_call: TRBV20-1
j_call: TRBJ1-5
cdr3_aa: CSARTPQGRQPQHF
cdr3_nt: TGCAGTGCTAGAACCCCACAGGGGCGGCAGCCCCAGCATTTT

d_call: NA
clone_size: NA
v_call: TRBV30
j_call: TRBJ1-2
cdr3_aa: CAWSFGQLDGYTF
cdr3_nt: TGTGCCTGGAGTTTTGGACAGTTGGATGGCTACACCTTC

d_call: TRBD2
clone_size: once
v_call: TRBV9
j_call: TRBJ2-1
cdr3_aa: CASSVNMASGNNEQFF
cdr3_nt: TGTGCCAGCAGCGTGAATATGGCTAGCGGAAACAATGAGCAGTTCTTC

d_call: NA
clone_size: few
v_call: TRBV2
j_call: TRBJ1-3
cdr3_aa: CASSARQNTGNTIYF
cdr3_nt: TGTGCCAGCAGTGCAAGACAGAATACTGGAAACACCATATATTTT

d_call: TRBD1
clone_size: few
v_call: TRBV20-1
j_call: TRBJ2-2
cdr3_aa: CSATSGTGGHGELFF
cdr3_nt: TGCAGTGCTACCTCCGGGACAGGGGGCCACGGGGAGCTGTTTTTT

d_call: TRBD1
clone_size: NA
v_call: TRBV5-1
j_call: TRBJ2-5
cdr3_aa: CASSPRDSAVRETQYF
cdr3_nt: TGCGCCAGCAGCCCCAGGGACAGCGCCGTTCGAGAGACCCAGTACTTC

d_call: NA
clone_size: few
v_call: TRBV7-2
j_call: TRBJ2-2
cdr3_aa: CASSQRQANTGELFF
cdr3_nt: TGTGCCAGCAGCCAAAGACAGGCAAACACCGGGGAGCTGTTTTTT

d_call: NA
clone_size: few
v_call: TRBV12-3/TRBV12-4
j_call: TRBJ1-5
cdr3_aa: CASSLGQIKGQPQHF
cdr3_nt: TGTGCCAGCAGTTTAGGGCAGATCAAGGGTCAGCCCCAGCATTTT

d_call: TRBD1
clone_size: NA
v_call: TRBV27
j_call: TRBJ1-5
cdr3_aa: CASSAGGVGAQHF
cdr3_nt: TGTGCCAGCAGTGCAGGGGGCGTCGGGGCCCAGCATTTT

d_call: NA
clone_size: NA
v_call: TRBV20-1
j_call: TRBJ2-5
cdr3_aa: CSADRDYQETQYF
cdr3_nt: TGCAGTGCCGACCGGGACTACCAAGAGACCCAGTACTTC

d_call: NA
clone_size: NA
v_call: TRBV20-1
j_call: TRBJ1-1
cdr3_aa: CSARSENTEAFF
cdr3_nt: TGCAGTGCTAGGTCGGAGAACACTGAAGCTTTCTTT

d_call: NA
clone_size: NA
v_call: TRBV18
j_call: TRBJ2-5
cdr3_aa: CASSPLDSTQETQYF
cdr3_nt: TGTGCCAGCTCACCACTAGATTCTACTCAAGAGACCCAGTACTTC

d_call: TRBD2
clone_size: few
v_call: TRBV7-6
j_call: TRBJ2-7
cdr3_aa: CASSLAPSGVLSYEQYF
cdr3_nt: TGTGCCAGCAGCTTAGCGCCAAGCGGGGTTCTTTCCTACGAGCAGTACTTC

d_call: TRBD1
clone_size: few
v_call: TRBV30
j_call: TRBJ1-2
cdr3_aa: CAWRTGGNYGYTF
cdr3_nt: TGTGCCTGGAGGACAGGGGGTAACTATGGCTACACCTTC

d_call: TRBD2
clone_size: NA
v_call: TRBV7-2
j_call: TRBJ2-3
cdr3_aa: CASSLIAGGPDTQYF
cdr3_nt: TGTGCCAGCAGCTTAATTGCGGGGGGCCCAGATACGCAGTATTTT

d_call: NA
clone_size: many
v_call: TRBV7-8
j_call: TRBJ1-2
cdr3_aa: CASSLWGANYGYTF
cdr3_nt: TGTGCCAGCAGCCTGTGGGGAGCTAACTATGGCTACACCTTC

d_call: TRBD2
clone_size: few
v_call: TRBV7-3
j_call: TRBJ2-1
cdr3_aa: CASSEGLAGAHEQFF
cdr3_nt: TGTGCCAGCAGCGAGGGACTAGCGGGAGCCCATGAGCAGTTCTTC

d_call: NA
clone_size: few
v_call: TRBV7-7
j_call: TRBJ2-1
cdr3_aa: CASSSRDSEYNEQFF
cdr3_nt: TGTGCTAGCAGCTCCCGGGACTCCGAGTACAATGAGCAGTTCTTC

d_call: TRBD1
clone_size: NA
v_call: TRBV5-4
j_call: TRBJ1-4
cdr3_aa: CASSSQGGGEKLFF
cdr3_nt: TGTGCCAGCAGCTCACAGGGGGGGGGCGAAAAACTGTTTTTT

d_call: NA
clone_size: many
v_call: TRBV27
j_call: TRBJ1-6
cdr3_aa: CASSPRRGYNSPLHF
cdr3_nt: TGTGCCAGCAGTCCAAGGCGGGGGTATAATTCACCCCTCCACTTT

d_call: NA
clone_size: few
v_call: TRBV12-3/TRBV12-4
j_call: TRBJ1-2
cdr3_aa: CASSLWENFYGYTF
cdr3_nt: TGTGCCAGCAGTTTATGGGAGAACTTCTATGGCTACACCTTC

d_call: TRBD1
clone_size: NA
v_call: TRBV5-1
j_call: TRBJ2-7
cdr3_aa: CASSPFPSGTGTYEQYF
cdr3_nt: TGCGCCAGCAGCCCCTTCCCTTCCGGGACAGGCACCTACGAGCAGTACTTC

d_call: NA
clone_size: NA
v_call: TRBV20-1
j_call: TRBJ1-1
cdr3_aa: CSAREAGFPTEAFF
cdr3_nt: TGCAGTGCTAGAGAGGCCGGTTTCCCCACTGAAGCTTTCTTT

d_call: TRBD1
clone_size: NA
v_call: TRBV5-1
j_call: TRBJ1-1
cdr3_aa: CASSTGGGPYTEAFF
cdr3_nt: TGCGCCAGCAGCACAGGGGGAGGGCCGTACACTGAAGCTTTCTTT

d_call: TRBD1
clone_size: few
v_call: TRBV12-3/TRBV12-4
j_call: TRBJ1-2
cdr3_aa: CASSDRVYGYTF
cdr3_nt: TGTGCCAGCAGTGACAGGGTCTATGGCTACACCTTC

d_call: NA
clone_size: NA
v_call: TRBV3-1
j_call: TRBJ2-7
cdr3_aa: CASSQDGGYEQYF
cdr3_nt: TGTGCCAGCAGCCAAGACGGGGGATACGAGCAGTACTTC

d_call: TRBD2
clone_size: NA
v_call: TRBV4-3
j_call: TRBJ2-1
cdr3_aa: CASSPRTSDNEQFF
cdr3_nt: TGCGCCAGCAGCCCACGGACTAGCGACAATGAGCAGTTCTTC

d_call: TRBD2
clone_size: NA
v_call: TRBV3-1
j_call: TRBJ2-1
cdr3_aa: CASSQAVLAGVPDEQFF
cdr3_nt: TGTGCCAGCAGCCAAGCCGTACTAGCGGGGGTGCCGGATGAGCAGTTCTTC

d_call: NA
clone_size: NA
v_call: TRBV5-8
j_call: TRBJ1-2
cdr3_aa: CASSLYANAGYTF
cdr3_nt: TGTGCCAGCAGCTTGTACGCTAATGCGGGCTACACCTTC